This T cell receptor (beta chain) was recovered during a study of cytomegalovirus exposure and HLA in healthy donors. Overall study: Falling in the Caucasian-associated ancestry cluster were 81% of under 500 genotyped donors.

Every donor was a healthy person donating bone marrow. This clone came up a few times. This CDR3 is built from 13 residues. The germline V gene has CDR1 GTSNPN and CDR2 SVGIG (reference sequence). V lost 2 bases to trimming and J lost 3 bases, with 10 bases between them. The PCR made use of 60 Vbeta and 13 Jbeta primers. Original data processing: There were about 88 million unique TCR beta chains by a later count, and approximately 12 million of them were shared. Sequencing used immunoSEQ multiplex PCR; TCRdb keeps in-frame clones, though not all of them. D and trimming were read from the DNA, whereas the V and J calls and clone size are those reported in that table. The data contain approximately 140,000 clones, roughly 83% of them singletons.

This TCR derives from a human donor in good health. J is TRBJ1-1 and V is TRBV30, with D unresolved. The sequenced sample was PBMCs. CDR3 amino acids: CAWSPRKDTEAFF. DNA of the CDR3: TGTGCCTGGAGTCCGAGGAAGGACACTGAAGCTTTCTTT.